One sample yielded the 3 T cell receptor beta chains listed below, sequenced in a study. TCRdb's table, derived via immunoSEQ multiplex PCR, lists solely in-frame clones and lacks some. Here the sample spans about 68,000 clones, around 95% being singletons. Material: PBMCs. The receptors shown here come from a man aged 40-49 years with rheumatoid arthritis.

This clone was seen more than once but under ten times. One end of the junction does not line up with germline, which may come from a read error. The rearrangement joins TRBV7-7 to TRBJ1-2; the match to TRBD1 covers 11 bases. Germline assignment: CDR1 SSHAT and CDR2 FNYEAQ (reference sequence). The CDR3 has 14 residues. This CDR3 is CASSSRTGGDGYTF. As DNA, the CDR3 is TGTGCTAGCAGCTCAAGGACAGGGGGCGATGGCTACACCTTC.

The CDR3 is CASSVYARRVYGYTF. In nucleotides, the CDR3 is TGTGCCAGTAGTGTCTACGCACGGAGGGTCTATGGCTACACCTTC. V is TRBV19 and J is TRBJ1-2; no clear D gene. Germline values: CDR1 LNHDA, CDR2 SQIVND (reference sequence). The CDR3 has 15 residues. The V gene lost 5 bases and the J gene lost 4 bases, with 17 bases spanning the gap.

The chain joins TRBV7-8 to TRBJ1-2; a possible D gene is TRBD1 (6 bases). Germline CDR1 is SGHVS and CDR2 is FQNEAQ. The CDR3 is made up of 14 amino acids. Trimming took off 1 base at V and 4 bases at J, with 10 bases between the two ends. CDR3 protein: CASSLGDTVYGYTF. CDR3 sequence (DNA): TGTGCCAGCAGCTTAGGGGACACGGTCTATGGCTACACCTTC.